The 21 T cell receptor beta chains below all came from one sample that was sequenced in a study of spatial heterogeneity in lung cancer. Points from the study as a whole: Counts of expanded intratumoral alpha and beta TCRs tracked tumor mutation counts.

The time point: sample taken at primary tumor resection. Antigens for these TCRs are unknown. TCRdb independently ran MiXCR on the 5' RACE reads; one entry per CDR3 protein. The sample lists over 1,000 distinct CDR3 sequences, about an eighth occurring once. The source was lung tumor tissue, collected at surgery. Receptors were obtained from a male donor with early-stage non-small cell lung cancer.

On this clonotype: The library was built for alpha chains, so this beta chain is an off-target read and its size means little. The chain carries TRBV5-4 and TRBJ2-5; D is possibly TRBD1 (5 bases). The CDR3 runs 15 residues. Trimming cost V 1 base and J 4 bases, with 14 bases left between them. The germline V gene has CDR1 SGHNT and CDR2 YYREEE (reference sequence). CDR3 sequence: CASSLSQGRRETQYF. The DNA for the CDR3 is TGTGCCAGCAGCTTGTCGCAGGGTAGAAGAGAGACCCAGTACTTC.

This clonotype is labeled large. Within a library made for alpha chains, this beta chain is off target, and its count is uninformative. The chain recombines TRBV12-5 with TRBJ2-3, with 9 bases lining up with TRBD1. With 2 bases clipped from V and 4 bases from J, the junction kept 4 bases outside the gene matches. The CDR3 covers 15 residues. Germline values: CDR1 LGHNT, CDR2 FRNRAP. The CDR3 DNA reads as TGTGCTAGTGGTTTGAAGACAGGGGGGGCAGATACGCAGTATTTT. Its translation is CASGLKTGGADTQYF.

The sample holds many counts of this clonotype. Because the library targeted alpha chains, this beta chain is an off-target read whose size means little. This chain connects TRBV12-3 or TRBV12-4 to TRBJ2-5; 13 nucleotides line up with TRBD2. The CDR3 is 17 amino acids. V lost 6 bases and J lost 4; bases outside the gene matches: 11. The CDR3 DNA reads as TGTGCCAGCAGCCCGACTAGCGGGGGGCCCCTTGGAGAGACCCAGTACTTC. Translated, it gives CASSPTSGGPLGETQYF.

This clonotype was observed at least ten times. Being off target in a library aimed at alpha chains, this beta chain has a size of little meaning. The genes are TRBV6-5 and TRBJ1-2; 8 bases line up with TRBD1. Germline trimming cut 5 bases from V and 7 bases from J; bases unmatched to any gene: 9. Per germline, CDR1 MNHEY and CDR2 SVGAGI. This CDR3 is built from 14 residues. CDR3 bases: TGTGCCAGCAGTCTAACCGGGACAGGAGGTGGCTACACCTTC. As protein: CASSLTGTGGGYTF.

The sample holds a few counts of this clonotype. This beta chain is an off-target read within a library intended for alpha chains, so its frequency means little. V is TRBV7-8 and J is TRBJ2-5, with 9 positions matching TRBD2. Trimming took 1 base from V and 0 from J; bases not matched to a gene: 3. Germline V CDR1 and CDR2: SGHVS, FQNEAQ. The CDR3 is 16 residues long. CDR3 sequence (DNA): TGTGCCAGCAGCTTAGATATAGCGGGGGACCAAGAGACCCAGTACTTC. Translation gives CASSLDIAGDQETQYF.

In its sample, this clonotype is medium-sized. Found in a library prepared for alpha chains, this beta chain is an off-target read, and its abundance has little meaning. This chain joins TRBV23-1 and TRBJ1-5; the D is unclear. TRBV23-1 is an open reading frame whose function is uncertain. Trimming took off 8 bases at V and 1 base at J, with 6 bases between the two ends. CDR3 length: 12 amino acids. The CDR3 here is CASRCSNQPQHF. CDR3 coding DNA: TGCGCCAGCCGGTGCAGCAATCAGCCCCAGCATTTT.

This clonotype is classed as large. Being off target in a library aimed at alpha chains, this beta chain has a size of little meaning. The chain employs TRBV12-3 or TRBV12-4 and TRBJ1-1; D possibly corresponds to TRBD1 (6 bases). This CDR3 spans 15 amino acids. The V end was cut by 6 bases, the J end by 5 bases, with 19 bases between. The CDR3 DNA reads TGTGCCAGCAGCTCTAACCAGGGGACGAGGACTGAAGCTTTCTTT. Translation gives CASSSNQGTRTEAFF.

This clonotype was seen at least ten times. The size of this beta chain means little, since it is a stray read in a library made for alpha chains. This CDR3 is CASSDRVTDTQYF. The CDR3 DNA sequence: TGTGCCAGCAGTGACAGGGTCACAGATACGCAGTATTTT. The V gene is TRBV14, the J gene TRBJ2-3; 7 bases match TRBD1. This CDR3 is 13 amino acids long. Trimming took 6 bases from V and 2 from J; bases not matched to a gene: 2. Germline-derived CDR1 and CDR2 are SGHDN and FVKESK.

Judged by abundance, this clonotype is medium-sized. Since the library was made to target alpha chains, this beta chain is a stray read and its abundance is not meaningful. This chain connects TRBV7-9 to TRBJ2-3; 8 bases are shared with TRBD2. The CDR3 runs 20 residues. Germline V CDR1 and CDR2: SEHNR, FQNEAQ (reference sequence). V shed 1 base, J shed 5 bases, and the junction held 20 bases outside the gene matches. CDR3 loop: CASSLEVDWRSGGVGDTQYF. CDR3 in DNA: TGTGCCAGCAGCTTAGAGGTGGACTGGCGGAGCGGGGGTGTGGGAGATACGCAGTATTTT.

This clonotype ranks as medium-sized (0.01 to 0.1%). This beta chain is a stray read from a library made for alpha chains; its abundance is not meaningful. This chain uses TRBV29-1 with TRBJ2-3, with D possibly matching TRBD1 (6 bases). The CDR3 extends over 14 amino acids. Looked up from germline, CDR1 is SQVTM and CDR2 is ANQGSEA. V was trimmed by 4 bases and J by 2 bases, leaving 13 bases between them. The CDR3 nucleotides read TGCAGCGTTGGATCAGGGGTCACCACAGATACGCAGTATTTT. It encodes CSVGSGVTTDTQYF.

In its sample, this clonotype is medium-sized (0.01 to 0.1%). This beta chain slipped into a library made for alpha chains as a stray read, so its size is not meaningful. The CDR3 nucleotides read TGCGCCAGCAGCTTGGCCAGCGGTGACTCTGGAAACACCATATATTTT. The encoded protein is CASSLASGDSGNTIYF. The chain combines TRBV5-1 with TRBJ1-3; D not certain. V was clipped by 0 bases and J by 0 bases, with 10 bases between them. This CDR3 has 16 residues. Germline V gene data show CDR1 as SGHRS and CDR2 as YFSETQ.

This clonotype was detected ten times or more. Being off target in a library aimed at alpha chains, this beta chain has a size of little meaning. The chain couples TRBV11-2 to TRBJ2-2, with TRBD1 as a possible D gene (6 bases). Germline lookup yields CDR1 SGHAT and CDR2 FQNNGV. Trimming left V 5 bases short and J 4 bases short, with 11 bases between. This CDR3 spans 14 amino acids. CDR3 coding DNA: TGTGCCAGCAGCATACAGGGACCCACCGGGGAGCTGTTTTTT. Translated, it gives CASSIQGPTGELFF. Full variable domain (rest looked up from reference TRBV11-2 and TRBJ2-2): EAGVAQSPRYKIIEKRQSVAFWCNPISGHATLYWYQQILGQGPKLLIQFQNNGVVDDSQLPKDRFSAERLKGVDSTLKIQPAKLEDSAVYLCASSIQGPTGELFFGEGSRLTVL.

This clonotype came up many times. This beta chain appears as a stray read in a library generated for alpha chains; its size is not informative. The gene calls are TRBV2 and TRBJ2-3; D gene ambiguous. V lost 6 bases, J lost 2 bases, and 9 bases lay in between. Germline V gene lookup returns CDR1 SNHLY and CDR2 FYNNEI. The CDR3 spans 13 residues. The CDR3 here is CASRPDTTDTQYF. The CDR3 DNA follows: TGTGCCAGCAGACCCGATACCACAGATACGCAGTATTTT.

By share, this clonotype ranks as large. For a library built for alpha chains, this beta chain is a stray read; little rests on its size. The J gene is TRBJ1-2, the V gene TRBV4-2, with TRBD1 matching 7 bases. The junction had 4 bases not matched to a gene; V was cut back by 2 bases and J by 7 bases. The germline V gene has CDR1 LGHNA and CDR2 YNFKEQ. The CDR3 is 13 residues long. CDR3 region: CASSQSDRVGYTF. The CDR3, as DNA: TGTGCCAGCAGCCAATCCGACAGGGTTGGCTACACCTTC.

Sample share makes this clonotype medium-sized. This beta chain is an unintended read in a library built for alpha chains; its size means little. This rearrangement joins TRBV16 to TRBJ1-4; 9 bases are shared with TRBD1. With V trimmed by 4 bases and J by 0 bases, 6 bases remained unmatched. The CDR3 length is 17 residues. The germline V gene has CDR1 KGHSY and CDR2 FQNENV. The chain's CDR3 is CASSLDRGYSTNEKLFF. CDR3 nucleotides: TGTGCCAGCAGCCTCGACAGGGGGTACTCAACTAATGAAAAACTGTTTTTT.

Sample share makes this clonotype medium-sized. Little can be read into the size of this beta chain, an off-target read in a library designed for alpha chains. The chain employs TRBV20-1 and TRBJ2-1; D possibly matches TRBD1 or TRBD2 (5 bases each). Germline V gene sequence: CDR1 DFQATT, CDR2 SNEGSKA (reference sequence). The CDR3 spans 15 residues. V was pared by 3 bases and J by 3 bases, with 15 bases between. The CDR3: CSASGPGRYYNEQFF. In DNA form, the CDR3 reads TGCAGTGCTAGCGGGCCGGGACGGTACTACAATGAGCAGTTCTTC.

By frequency in the sample, this clonotype is medium-sized (0.01 to 0.1%). With the library built for alpha chains, this beta chain is off target and its frequency is not meaningful. The J gene is TRBJ1-3, the V gene TRBV6-2 or TRBV6-3; D unresolved. The V end lost 2 bases, the J end lost 5 bases, and 10 bases lay between the germline ends. Germline loops: CDR1 MNHEY, CDR2 SVGEGT. This CDR3 region has 14 residues. CDR3 loop: CASSYGASRNTIYF. CDR3 coding DNA: TGTGCCAGCAGTTACGGAGCGTCGAGAAACACCATATATTTT.

By sample fraction, this clonotype is medium-sized. This beta chain appears as a stray read in a library generated for alpha chains; its size is not informative. This sequence joins TRBV12-3 or TRBV12-4 and TRBJ2-2; no clear D. Deletions cut 2 bases from V and 0 bases from J, with 7 bases between. CDR3 length equals 15 residues. This CDR3 is CASSLPATNTGELFF. The CDR3 DNA is TGTGCCAGCAGTTTACCCGCGACGAACACCGGGGAGCTGTTTTTT.

This clonotype qualifies as medium-sized (0.01 to 0.1%). This beta chain turned up in a library designed for alpha chains; as an off-target read, its abundance says little. The rearrangement joins TRBV5-1 to TRBJ1-5; no clear D gene. Trimming pared 4 bases from V and 0 bases from J, leaving 5 bases between. CDR3 length equals 13 residues. CDR1 is SGHRS and CDR2 is YFSETQ in the germline V gene. Here the CDR3 DNA reads TGCGCCAGCAGCCAGGATAGCAATCAGCCCCAGCATTTT. Protein: CASSQDSNQPQHF.

This clonotype ranks as medium-sized. This beta chain represents an off-target read in a library built for alpha chains; its size is of limited meaning. CDR3 nucleotides: TGTGCCACCGTGACAGGGAGGGCTGAAGCTTTCTTT. Translation gives CATVTGRAEAFF. The rearrangement joins TRBV10-3 to TRBJ1-1; TRBD1 aligns across 7 bases. Germline-derived CDR1 and CDR2 are ENHRY and SYGVKD. There are 12 residues in the CDR3. V shed 10 bases and J 6 bases; nucleotides not matched to a gene: 8.

In its sample, this clonotype is medium-sized. As an off-target read in a library built for alpha chains, this beta chain has a frequency of little significance. This rearrangement joins TRBV28 to TRBJ2-2; no definite D call. Trimming stripped 1 base from V and 4 bases from J, with 4 bases between. The CDR3 extends over 13 amino acids. Germline V gene sequence: CDR1 MDHEN, CDR2 SYDVKM. CDR3 sequence (DNA): TGTGCCAGCAGTTTATTCCTCACCGGGGAGCTGTTTTTT. Residues: CASSLFLTGELFF.